The rows below give T cell receptor beta chains drawn from one sample of a study of cytomegalovirus exposure and HLA in healthy donors. The data were produced by immunoSEQ multiplex PCR, yet TCRdb's version contains in-frame clones alone and is incomplete. The sample lists some 120,000 clones; about 73% were seen once. Specimen: PBMCs. All receptors come from a woman aged 45-65 years in good health and CMV-seropositive. Each CDR3 is given with its conserved first and last residue. D genes are given only for firm matches. The listing skips clone size in some rows; elsewhere it reads once, few, many or a size class.

abundance | d_gene | j_gene | v_gene | len | CDR3aa | CDR3nt
NA | NA | TRBJ1-6 | TRBV5-1 | 15 | CASSHRVGDNSPLHF | TGCGCCAGCAGCCACAGGGTTGGTGATAATTCACCCCTCCACTTT
NA | NA | TRBJ2-5 | TRBV15 | 13 | CATGRTGRETQYF | TGTGCCACCGGACGCACAGGGCGAGAGACCCAGTACTTC
few | NA | TRBJ1-1 | TRBV6-5 | 14 | CASWFGGMGTEAFF | TGTGCCAGCTGGTTCGGGGGAATGGGCACTGAAGCTTTCTTT
few | NA | TRBJ1-5 | TRBV7-9 | 14 | CASSLEGGNQPQHF | TGTGCCAGCAGCTTAGAAGGGGGAAATCAGCCCCAGCATTTT
once | NA | TRBJ2-3 | TRBV10-1 | 14 | CASSEWGRTDTQYF | TGCGCCAGCAGTGAGTGGGGGCGTACAGATACGCAGTATTTT
NA | NA | TRBJ1-2 | TRBV5-6 | 14 | CASSLGQGTSAYTF | TGTGCCAGCAGCCTGGGGCAGGGAACTAGCGCCTACACCTTC
NA | NA | TRBJ1-5 | TRBV27 | 14 | CASSLSWGDQPQHF | TGTGCCAGCAGTTTATCGTGGGGGGATCAGCCCCAGCATTTT
NA | NA | TRBJ2-3 | TRBV7-2 | 15 | CASSLLTLDTDTQYF | TGTGCCAGCAGCTTACTAACCCTAGATACGGATACGCAGTATTTT
NA | NA | TRBJ2-3 | TRBV11-2 | 12 | CASSLVSLGQYF | TGTGCCAGCAGCTTAGTCTCACTAGGGCAGTATTTT
NA | TRBD1 | TRBJ2-1 | TRBV5-4 | 14 | CASSPRTGVNEQFF | TGTGCCAGCAGCCCCCGGACAGGGGTTAATGAGCAGTTCTTC
NA | NA | TRBJ2-4 | TRBV4-2 | 14 | CASSQGGGGSIQYF | TGTGCCAGCAGCCAAGGGGGGGGCGGGAGCATTCAGTACTTC
NA | TRBD2 | TRBJ2-3 | TRBV6-1 | 14 | CATMGGGATDTQYF | TGTGCCACAATGGGCGGGGGGGCGACAGATACGCAGTATTTT
once | NA | TRBJ1-2 | TRBV2 | 14 | CASRRPPGGNGYTF | TGTGCCAGCAGACGCCCTCCGGGGGGAAATGGCTACACCTTC
NA | NA | TRBJ2-1 | TRBV11-2 | 14 | CASSLVRLGNEQFF | TGTGCCAGCAGCTTAGTTAGGCTAGGCAATGAGCAGTTCTTC
once | NA | TRBJ1-4 | TRBV5-1 | 16 | CASSLDFRGTNEKLFF | TGCGCCAGCAGCTTGGATTTTAGGGGAACTAATGAAAAACTGTTTTTT
NA | NA | TRBJ2-1 | TRBV10-3 | 14 | CASRNGLTTNEQFF | TGTGCTTCAAGGAATGGTCTCACTACCAATGAGCAGTTCTTC
NA | TRBD2 | TRBJ2-2 | TRBV10-3 | 15 | CAISEQAGDTGELFF | TGTGCCATCAGTGAGCAGGCGGGGGACACCGGGGAGCTGTTTTTT
NA | NA | TRBJ1-1 | TRBV20-1 | 11 | CSANQAREAFF | TGCAGTGCTAATCAGGCGCGAGAAGCTTTCTTT
NA | NA | TRBJ2-6 | TRBV4-3 | 15 | CASSQTVSGANVLTF | TGCGCCAGCAGCCAAACAGTCTCTGGGGCCAACGTCCTGACTTTC
NA | NA | TRBJ1-6 | TRBV19 | 13 | CASRSYVGSPLHF | TGTGCCAGTAGGTCATACGTCGGGTCACCCCTCCACTTT
NA | NA | TRBJ1-5 | TRBV7-2 | 15 | CASSLGGAQSQPQHF | TGTGCCAGCAGCTTAGGCGGGGCGCAAAGTCAGCCCCAGCATTTT
NA | NA | TRBJ2-5 | TRBV1 | 16 | CTSSQTSGGLQETQYF | TGCACCAGCAGCCAAACTAGCGGGGGTCTCCAAGAGACCCAGTACTTC
NA | NA | TRBJ1-2 | TRBV10-2 | 10 | CASAGAGYTF | TGCGCCAGCGCCGGTGCTGGCTACACCTTC
NA | TRBD1 | TRBJ2-7 | TRBV27 | 18 | CASTTGQGSRSGSYEQYF | TGTGCCAGCACCACCGGACAGGGATCACGGAGCGGCTCCTACGAGCAGTACTTC
NA | TRBD2 | TRBJ2-1 | TRBV5-6 | 15 | CASSLLAGGPNEQFF | TGTGCCAGCAGCCTTTTAGCGGGGGGCCCAAATGAGCAGTTCTTC
NA | NA | TRBJ2-1 | TRBV5-4 | 15 | CASSSYRGGVNEQFF | TGTGCCAGCAGCTCATACAGGGGGGGGGTCAATGAGCAGTTCTTC
NA | TRBD1 | TRBJ2-3 | TRBV7-6 | 16 | CASSLSWTGGADTQYF | TGTGCCAGCAGCTTAAGTTGGACAGGGGGTGCAGATACGCAGTATTTT
few | NA | TRBJ2-7 | TRBV19 | 14 | CASSFRQSPYEQYF | TGTGCCAGTAGTTTTCGACAGTCCCCCTACGAGCAGTACTTC
once | NA | TRBJ1-5 | TRBV2 | 13 | CASGGTRGGAQHF | TGTGCCAGCGGCGGGACCCGAGGAGGGGCCCAGCATTTT
NA | NA | TRBJ2-7 | TRBV5-5 | 13 | CASGGESSHEQYF | TGTGCCAGCGGAGGGGAATCGTCCCACGAGCAGTACTTC
NA | TRBD1 | TRBJ2-1 | TRBV25-1 | 17 | CASSPGRGRSMYNEQFF | TGTGCCAGCAGTCCCGGCAGGGGGCGAAGTATGTACAATGAGCAGTTCTTC
NA | TRBD2 | TRBJ2-7 | TRBV9 | 15 | CASSFSSGGVVEQYF | TGTGCCAGCAGCTTCAGTAGCGGGGGGGTTGTCGAGCAGTACTTC
NA | TRBD2 | TRBJ2-3 | TRBV7-9 | 15 | CASSLTGGAADTQYF | TGTGCCAGCAGCTTAACCGGGGGGGCGGCAGATACGCAGTATTTT
NA | TRBD1 | TRBJ1-1 | TRBV6-5 | 15 | CASNQQGDADTEAFF | TGTGCCAGCAACCAACAGGGGGATGCTGACACTGAAGCTTTCTTT
NA | NA | TRBJ1-3 | TRBV7-2 | 16 | CACSWGRRVSGNTIYF | TGTGCCTGCAGCTGGGGGCGGCGGGTCTCTGGAAACACCATATATTTT
NA | NA | TRBJ1-2 | TRBV6-1 | 15 | CASTEWQGIHYGYTF | TGTGCCAGCACCGAATGGCAGGGGATTCACTATGGCTACACCTTC
NA | TRBD1 | TRBJ1-1 | TRBV6-1 | 14 | CASSEDRGVTEAFF | TGTGCCAGCAGTGAAGACAGGGGGGTCACTGAAGCTTTCTTT
NA | TRBD1 | TRBJ1-6 | TRBV7-2 | 15 | CASSSNSGGLSPLHF | TGTGCCAGCAGCTCTAATTCAGGGGGGCTCTCACCCCTCCACTTT
NA | NA | TRBJ1-2 | TRBV21-1 | 15 | CASSKGTGGYYGYPF | TGTGCCAGCAGCAAAGGGACAGGGGGCTACTATGGCTACCCCTTC
NA | TRBD1 | TRBJ1-1 | TRBV7-2 | 13 | CASSSPGQPRAFF | TGTGCCAGCAGCTCGCCGGGACAGCCTCGCGCTTTCTTT
few | NA | TRBJ2-3 | TRBV12-5 | 12 | CASGLSGYTQYF | TGTGCTAGTGGTTTGTCGGGATATACGCAGTATTTT
NA | NA | TRBJ1-3 | TRBV19 | 15 | CASSFDRSSGNTIYF | TGTGCCAGTAGTTTTGACAGGAGCTCTGGAAACACCATATATTTT
NA | NA | TRBJ1-2 | TRBV6-5 | 12 | CASRQGLGGYTF | TGTGCCAGCAGACAGGGCTTAGGCGGCTACACCTTC
NA | NA | TRBJ1-4 | TRBV19 | 17 | CASSIWPGSHTNEKLFF | TGTGCCAGTAGTATCTGGCCAGGATCTCATACTAATGAAAAACTGTTTTTT
NA | TRBD2 | TRBJ2-5 | TRBV5-1 | 15 | CASSPSGGPQEAQYF | TGCGCCAGCAGCCCTAGCGGGGGGCCACAAGAGGCCCAGTACTTC
NA | TRBD2 | TRBJ2-1 | TRBV7-2 | 15 | CASSRAGGTYNEQFF | TGTGCCAGCAGCCGAGCGGGGGGGACCTACAATGAGCAGTTCTTC
NA | NA | TRBJ1-2 | TRBV7-2 | 13 | CASSQRGRDSDTF | TGTGCCAGCAGCCAGCGGGGCAGGGACTCAGACACCTTC
NA | NA | TRBJ1-1 | TRBV19 | 13 | CASSFKSDTEAFF | TGTGCCAGTAGCTTTAAGTCAGACACTGAAGCTTTCTTT
few | NA | TRBJ1-6 | TRBV5-1 | 12 | CASSGSYSPLHF | TGCGCCAGCAGCGGCTCGTATTCACCCCTCCACTTT
NA | TRBD1 | TRBJ2-7 | TRBV5-6 | 14 | CASSPGTGSYEQYF | TGTGCCAGCAGCCCCGGGACAGGTTCCTACGAGCAGTACTTC
NA | TRBD2 | TRBJ2-7 | TRBV18 | 15 | CASSPRGGDPYEQYF | TGTGCCAGCTCACCACGGGGAGGGGACCCCTACGAGCAGTACTTC
NA | NA | TRBJ2-7 | TRBV5-1 | 13 | CASSAGQSYEQYF | TGCGCCAGCAGCGCGGGACAGTCCTACGAGCAGTACTTC
NA | TRBD1 | TRBJ1-4 | TRBV5-1 | 15 | CASSLSRQGGEKLFF | TGCGCCAGCAGCTTGTCCAGGCAGGGGGGCGAAAAACTGTTTTTT
NA | TRBD2 | TRBJ2-7 | TRBV6-5 | 15 | CASTLEGGLAHEQYF | TGTGCCAGCACACTCGAGGGGGGACTAGCTCACGAGCAGTACTTC
NA | TRBD1 | TRBJ2-3 | TRBV7-9 | 15 | CASSTGGIGTDTQYF | TGTGCCAGCAGTACAGGGGGCATAGGGACAGATACGCAGTATTTT
NA | NA | TRBJ2-7 | TRBV5-4 | 14 | CASSLVGRDYEQYF | TGTGCCAGCAGCTTGGTAGGCAGGGACTACGAGCAGTACTTC
NA | NA | TRBJ2-5 | TRBV19 | 15 | CASSMQPFSTETQYF | TGTGCCAGTAGTATGCAACCTTTTAGTACGGAGACCCAGTACTTC
NA | NA | TRBJ1-4 | TRBV5-1 | 14 | CASSLGQGYEKLFF | TGCGCCAGCAGCTTAGGGCAGGGGTATGAAAAACTGTTTTTT
few | NA | TRBJ2-2 | TRBV6-6 | 15 | CASSWAREKAGELFF | TGTGCCAGCAGTTGGGCCAGGGAAAAGGCCGGGGAGCTGTTTTTT